This T cell receptor (beta chain) comes out of a study of blood T cell repertoires in COVID-19. Study at large: COVID-19 samples, acute and convalescent, were from the United States, Italy and Spain.

In the original processing: Quantification of nucleated cells was approximated via reference gene primer amplification. TCRdb's table, derived via immunoSEQ multiplex PCR, lists solely in-frame clones and lacks some. Clone size and V and J calls were adopted from that table, with D and trimming inferred from the DNA. This table has just over 200,000 clones, 60% to 85% appearing once. The clonotype comes from a woman in her sixties or seventies with acute or convalescent COVID-19. What was sequenced was peripheral blood.

The CDR3 here is CASSLQRDDTIYF. CDR3 DNA: TGTGCCAGCTCACTACAGCGGGATGACACCATATATTTT. This rearrangement joins TRBV18 to TRBJ1-3; D not certain. V dropped 4 bases and J dropped 8 bases, with 12 bases sitting between them. The CDR3 sequence is 13 residues long. The germline CDR1 and CDR2 sequences are KGHSH and LQKENI. Full variable domain (rest looked up from reference TRBV18 and TRBJ1-3): NAGVMQNPRHLVRRRGQEARLRCSPMKGHSHVYWYRQLPEEGLKFMVYLQKENIIDESGMPKERFSAEFPKEGPSILRIQQVVRGDSAAYFCASSLQRDDTIYFGEGSWLTVV.